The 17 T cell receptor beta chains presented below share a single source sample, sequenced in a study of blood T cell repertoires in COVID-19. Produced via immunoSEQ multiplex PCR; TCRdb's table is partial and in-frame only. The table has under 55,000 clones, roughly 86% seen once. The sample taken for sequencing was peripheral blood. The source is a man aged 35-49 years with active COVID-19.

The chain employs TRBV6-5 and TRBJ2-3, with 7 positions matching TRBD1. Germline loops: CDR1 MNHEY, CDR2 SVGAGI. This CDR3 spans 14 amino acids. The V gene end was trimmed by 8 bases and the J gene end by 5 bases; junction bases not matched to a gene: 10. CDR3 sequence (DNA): TGTGCCAGCTCGTGGACAGGTGATTTAGATACGCAGTATTTT. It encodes CASSWTGDLDTQYF.

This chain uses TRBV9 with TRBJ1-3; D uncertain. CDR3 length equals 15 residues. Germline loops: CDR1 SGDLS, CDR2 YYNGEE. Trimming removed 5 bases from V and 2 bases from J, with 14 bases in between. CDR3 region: CASSDYSGTGNTIYF. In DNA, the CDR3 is TGTGCCAGCAGTGATTACTCGGGGACTGGAAACACCATATATTTT.

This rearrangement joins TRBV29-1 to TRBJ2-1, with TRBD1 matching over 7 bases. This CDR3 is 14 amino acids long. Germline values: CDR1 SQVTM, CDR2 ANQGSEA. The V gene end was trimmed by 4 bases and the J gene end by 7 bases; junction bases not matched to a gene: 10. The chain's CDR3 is CSVVSWAGGNEQFF. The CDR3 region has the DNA TGCAGCGTTGTCTCTTGGGCAGGGGGTAATGAGCAGTTCTTC.

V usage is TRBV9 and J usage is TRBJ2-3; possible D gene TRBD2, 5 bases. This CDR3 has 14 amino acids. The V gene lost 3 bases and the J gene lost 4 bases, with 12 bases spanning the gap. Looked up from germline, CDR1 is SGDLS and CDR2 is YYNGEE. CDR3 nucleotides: TGTGCCAGCAGCGAAGGAGGTTTGTCAGATACGCAGTATTTT. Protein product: CASSEGGLSDTQYF.

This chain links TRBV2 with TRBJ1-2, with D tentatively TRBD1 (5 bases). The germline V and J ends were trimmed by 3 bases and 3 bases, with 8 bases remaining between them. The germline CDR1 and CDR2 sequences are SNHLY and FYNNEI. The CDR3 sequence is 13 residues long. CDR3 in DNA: TGTGCCAGCAGTGACAGGGCTGACTATGGCTACACCTTC. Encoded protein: CASSDRADYGYTF.

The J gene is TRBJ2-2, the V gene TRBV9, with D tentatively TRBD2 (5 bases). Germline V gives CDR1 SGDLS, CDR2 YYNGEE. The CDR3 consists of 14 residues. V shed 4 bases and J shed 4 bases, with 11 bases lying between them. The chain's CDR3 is CASSTWAGTGELFF. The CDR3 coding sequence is TGTGCCAGCAGCACCTGGGCGGGCACCGGGGAGCTGTTTTTT.

The CDR3 sequence: CASNPGTGDKDTEAFF. For the CDR3, the DNA is TGTGCCAGCAACCCCGGGACAGGGGACAAGGACACTGAAGCTTTCTTT. The J gene is TRBJ1-1, the V gene TRBV21-1; the D call in the table, TRBD1, was not verified against the DNA. TRBV21-1 is listed as a pseudogene. This CDR3 has 16 amino acids.

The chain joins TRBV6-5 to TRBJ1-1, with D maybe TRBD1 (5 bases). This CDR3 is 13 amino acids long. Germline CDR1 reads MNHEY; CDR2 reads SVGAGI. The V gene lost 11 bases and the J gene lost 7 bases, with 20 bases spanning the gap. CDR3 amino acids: CAAVSTVQGEAFF. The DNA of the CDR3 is TGTGCCGCAGTTTCGACAGTACAAGGTGAAGCTTTCTTT.

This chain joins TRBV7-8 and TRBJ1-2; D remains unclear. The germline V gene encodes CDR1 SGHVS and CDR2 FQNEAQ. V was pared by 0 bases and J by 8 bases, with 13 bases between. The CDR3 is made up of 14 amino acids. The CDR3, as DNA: TGTGCCAGCAGCTTAGCCACTAGAGGATCCGGCTACACCTTC. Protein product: CASSLATRGSGYTF.

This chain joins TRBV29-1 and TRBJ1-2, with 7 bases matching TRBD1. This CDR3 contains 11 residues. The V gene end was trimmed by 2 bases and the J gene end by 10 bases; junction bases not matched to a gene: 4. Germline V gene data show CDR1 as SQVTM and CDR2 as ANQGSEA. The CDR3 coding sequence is TGCAGCGTTGAAACCAGGGGGACCTACACCTTC. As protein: CSVETRGTYTF.

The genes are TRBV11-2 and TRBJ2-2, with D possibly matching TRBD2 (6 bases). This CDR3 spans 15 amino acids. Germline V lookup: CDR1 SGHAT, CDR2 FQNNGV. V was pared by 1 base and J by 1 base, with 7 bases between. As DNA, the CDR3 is TGTGCCAGCAGCTTAGTGCGGGGGAACACCGGGGAGCTGTTTTTT. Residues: CASSLVRGNTGELFF.

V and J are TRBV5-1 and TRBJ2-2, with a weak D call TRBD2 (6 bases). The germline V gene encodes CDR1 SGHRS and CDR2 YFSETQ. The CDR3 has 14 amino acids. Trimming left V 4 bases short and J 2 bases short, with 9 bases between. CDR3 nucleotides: TGCGCCAGCAGCGCGGGACTCAACACCGGGGAGCTGTTTTTT. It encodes CASSAGLNTGELFF.

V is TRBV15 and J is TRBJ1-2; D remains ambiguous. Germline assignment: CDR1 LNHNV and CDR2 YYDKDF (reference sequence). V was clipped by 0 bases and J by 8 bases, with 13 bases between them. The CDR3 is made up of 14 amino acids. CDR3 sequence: CATSRDGRSRGYTF. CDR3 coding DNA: TGTGCCACCAGCAGAGATGGGAGGAGCCGGGGCTACACCTTC.

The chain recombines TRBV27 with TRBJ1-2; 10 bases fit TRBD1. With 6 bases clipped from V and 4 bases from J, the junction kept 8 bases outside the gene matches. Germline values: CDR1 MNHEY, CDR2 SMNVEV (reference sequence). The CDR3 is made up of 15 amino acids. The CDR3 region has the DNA TGTGCCAGCAGGTCCCTGACAGGGGGCTCCTATGGCTACACCTTC. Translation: CASRSLTGGSYGYTF.

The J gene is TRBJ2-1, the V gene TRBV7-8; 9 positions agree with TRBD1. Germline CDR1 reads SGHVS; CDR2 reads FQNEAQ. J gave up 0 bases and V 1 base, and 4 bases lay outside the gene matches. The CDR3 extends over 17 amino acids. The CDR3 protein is CASSLVQGAYSYNEQFF. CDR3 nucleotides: TGTGCCAGCAGCTTAGTACAGGGGGCTTACTCCTACAATGAGCAGTTCTTC.

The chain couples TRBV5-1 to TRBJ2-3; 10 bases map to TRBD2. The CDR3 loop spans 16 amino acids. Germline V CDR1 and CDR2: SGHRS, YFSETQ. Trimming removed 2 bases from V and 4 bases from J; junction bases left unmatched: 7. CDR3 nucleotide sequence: TGCGCCAGCAGCTTAGAAGCGGGAGGGCCCGCAGATACGCAGTATTTT. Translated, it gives CASSLEAGGPADTQYF.

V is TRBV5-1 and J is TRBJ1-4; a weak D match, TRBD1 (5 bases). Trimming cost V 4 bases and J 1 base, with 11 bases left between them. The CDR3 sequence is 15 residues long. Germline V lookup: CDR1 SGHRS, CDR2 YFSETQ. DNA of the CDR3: TGCGCCAGCAGCCCCCCGGGGGGAACTAATGAAAAACTGTTTTTT. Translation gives CASSPPGGTNEKLFF.